Each of the 21 T cell receptor beta chains below was sequenced from the same sample in a study of beta chain features in type 1 diabetes. Study conclusions and caveats: Shortening of TCRB CDR3s, moderate but significant, appeared in all four CD4+ subsets of Type 1 diabetes patients.

The whole isolated RNA underwent reverse transcription, so sequencing captured expressed TCRB transcripts. Sequenced by immunoSEQ multiplex PCR; TCRdb stores in-frame clones only, minus some. The sample includes about 340,000 clones, around 9% of them seen just once. These receptors have no identified antigens. Source material: central memory CD4+ T cells from blood. All receptors derive from a man aged 25-40 years with type 1 diabetes.

This clone has more than one count but fewer than ten. This sequence joins TRBV7-9 and TRBJ1-2; D gene unclear. The V end was cut by 2 bases, the J end by 6 bases, with 10 bases between. The V gene's germline CDR1 is SEHNR and CDR2 FQNEAQ (reference sequence). The CDR3 has 13 amino acids. The CDR3 region is CASSLTGSDGYTF. The CDR3 DNA reads TGTGCCAGCAGCTTAACGGGGAGCGATGGCTACACCTTC.

The chain has TRBV4-1 and TRBJ1-2; D not certain. Germline CDR1 MGHRA, CDR2 YSYEKL. This CDR3 region has 16 residues. The ends were cut back, 0 bases at V and 4 bases at J, with 15 bases in the middle. The CDR3 nucleotides are TGCGCCAGCAGCCAAGATACAGAAAGAAGTACCTATGGCTACACCTTC. This codes for CASSQDTERSTYGYTF.

The chain recombines TRBV7-2 with TRBJ2-5; 9 bases align to TRBD1. V lost 4 bases and J lost 0; bases outside the gene matches: 6. The length of the CDR3 is 16 residues. CDR1 and CDR2 (germline): SGHTA, FQGNSA. CDR3 bases: TGTGCCAGCAGCTCTCACGGGACAGGGAACCAAGAGACCCAGTACTTC. Its protein is CASSSHGTGNQETQYF.

The V and J genes are TRBV5-1 and TRBJ2-2; no definite D call. The V and J ends lost 0 bases and 6 bases respectively, with 12 bases between them. Germline V gives CDR1 SGHRS, CDR2 YFSETQ. This CDR3 spans 15 amino acids. CDR3 bases: TGCGCCAGCAGCTTGGCCTTGAACCAAGCCGGGGAGCTGTTTTTT. Protein sequence: CASSLALNQAGELFF.

V gene TRBV7-2 combines with J gene TRBJ2-5; D not resolved. The length of the CDR3 is 15 residues. Germline V gene lookup returns CDR1 SGHTA and CDR2 FQGNSA. Trimming took off 1 base at V and 5 bases at J, with 14 bases between the two ends. The CDR3 DNA follows: TGTGCCAGCAGCTTAGATCCGTCGGCCGTCGAGACCCAGTACTTC. Translated, it gives CASSLDPSAVETQYF.

This clone was seen repeatedly, ten times or more. The same CDR3 also results from other DNA sequences found in this sample. The chain has TRBV28 and TRBJ2-5; no clear D. The germline V gene encodes CDR1 MDHEN and CDR2 SYDVKM. V gave up 5 bases and J gave up 2 bases, with 9 bases separating them. This CDR3 is built from 13 residues. The CDR3 region is CASSPSGQETQYF. The CDR3 DNA follows: TGTGCCAGCAGTCCCTCTGGGCAAGAGACCCAGTACTTC.

This clone has more than one count but fewer than ten. V usage is TRBV7-9 and J usage is TRBJ2-6; D perhaps matches TRBD2 (7 bases). Trimming removed 5 bases at V and 0 bases at J, with 20 bases between. Germline values: CDR1 SEHNR, CDR2 FQNEAQ (reference sequence). The CDR3 consists of 19 residues. As DNA, the CDR3 is TGTGCCAGCAGCCGGAGGGGGGGGAACTCCCTCTCTGGGGCCAACGTCCTGACTTTC. Its protein product is CASSRRGGNSLSGANVLTF. Filled out from reference TRBV7-9 and TRBJ2-6, the complete variable domain reads DTGVSQNPRHKITKRGQNVTFRCDPISEHNRLYWYRQTLGQGPEFLTYFQNEAQLEKSRLLSDRFSAERPKGSFSTLEIQRTEQGDSAMYLCASSRRGGNSLSGANVLTFGAGSRLTVL.

This clone has only a few counts. The rearrangement links TRBV2 to TRBJ2-3, with D perhaps TRBD1 (5 bases). The V gene's germline CDR1 is SNHLY and CDR2 FYNNEI. The CDR3 is made up of 13 amino acids. V lost 6 bases, J lost 1 base, and 8 bases lay in between. The CDR3: CASSRDRTDTQYF. The CDR3 bases are TGTGCCAGCAGCAGGGATCGCACAGATACGCAGTATTTT.

This rearrangement joins TRBV29-1 to TRBJ2-7, with 7 bases matching TRBD2. The CDR3 loop spans 12 amino acids. Losses at the gene ends were 1 base for V and 4 bases for J; bases not matched to a gene: 1. The germline V gene encodes CDR1 SQVTM and CDR2 ANQGSEA. DNA for the CDR3: TGCAGCGTTGAAGTGGGAGGGTACGAGCAGTACTTC. Protein product: CSVEVGGYEQYF.

This clone was counted between two and nine times. The CDR3 sequence: CASSPRTSGGSYNEQFF. The CDR3, as DNA: TGTGCCAGCAGCCCCCGGACTAGCGGGGGTTCCTACAATGAGCAGTTCTTC. J is TRBJ2-1 and V is TRBV9; 13 positions match TRBD2. The length of the CDR3 is 17 residues. CDR1 and CDR2 from the germline V gene are SGDLS and YYNGEE. After removal of 4 bases from V and 1 base from J, the junction contained 5 bases not matched to a gene.

CDR3 nucleotides: TGCGCCAGCAGCCAAGAGCTGCCGGGCGAGCAGTACTTC. Its protein is CASSQELPGEQYF. V usage is TRBV4-3 and J usage is TRBJ2-7; no firm D call. With 0 bases removed from V and 6 bases from J, the gap between germline ends came to 9 bases. The germline V gene has CDR1 LGHNA and CDR2 YSLEER. The CDR3 length is 13 residues.

The rearrangement uses TRBV5-8 and TRBJ2-2, with D possibly TRBD1 on 5 matching bases. The CDR3 has 14 amino acids. Germline lookup yields CDR1 SGHTS and CDR2 YDEGEE. Trimming pared 3 bases from V and 6 bases from J, leaving 12 bases between. The CDR3 DNA sequence: TGTGCCAGCAGCTCCATTAACAGGCCCGGGGAGCTGTTTTTT. Amino acids: CASSSINRPGELFF. Looking up the rest from reference TRBV5-8 and TRBJ2-2 gives the full variable domain: EAGVTQSPTHLIKTRGQQATLRCSPISGHTSVYWYQQALGLGLQFLLWYDEGEERNRGNFPPRFSGRQFPNYSSELNVNALELEDSALYLCASSSINRPGELFFGEGSRLTVL.

The table lists this clone with a few counts. V gene TRBV7-2 combines with J gene TRBJ1-1; TRBD1 matches at 7 bases. With V trimmed by 1 base and J by 8 bases, 7 bases remained unmatched. Germline-derived CDR1 and CDR2 are SGHTA and FQGNSA. The CDR3 is 14 amino acids. The CDR3 here is CASSLGLLGQEAFF. CDR3 DNA: TGTGCCAGCAGCTTAGGGCTTTTGGGACAGGAAGCTTTCTTT.

The sample holds many counts of this clone. The chain joins TRBV14 to TRBJ1-4, with D perhaps TRBD1 (5 bases). The CDR3 covers 12 residues. Per the germline V gene, CDR1 is SGHDN and CDR2 is FVKESK. V lost 4 bases and J lost 12, with 12 bases in between. The CDR3 reads CASSRGWGELFF. CDR3 nucleotide sequence: TGTGCCAGCAGCCGTGGTTGGGGGGAACTGTTTTTT.

This chain's CDR3 is CASSLLAAGRETQYF. CDR3 sequence (DNA): TGCGCCAGCAGCCTCCTAGCGGCTGGGCGGGAGACCCAGTACTTC. The chain has TRBV4-3 and TRBJ2-5, with 7 bases matching TRBD2. The CDR3 spans 15 residues. Germline assignment: CDR1 LGHNA and CDR2 YSLEER. V lost 4 bases to trimming and J lost 5 bases; unmatched junction nucleotides: 10.

The chain combines TRBV5-6 with TRBJ2-7, with D perhaps assigned TRBD1 or TRBD2 (5 bases each). CDR1 and CDR2 from the germline V gene are SGHDT and YYEEEE. The CDR3 has 14 amino acids. V shed 4 bases and J shed 2 bases, with 13 bases lying between them. The CDR3 nucleotides are TGTGCCAGCAGCCTGGGGACGGCTACCTACGAGCAGTACTTC. It encodes CASSLGTATYEQYF.

CDR3 loop: CASSDSNSNQPQHF. The CDR3 DNA is TGTGCCAGCAGTGATAGTAATAGCAATCAGCCCCAGCATTTT. This rearrangement joins TRBV2 to TRBJ1-5; D gene uncertain. CDR1 and CDR2 (germline): SNHLY, FYNNEI. V lost 3 bases and J 0 bases, leaving 6 bases between the germline ends. This CDR3 spans 14 amino acids.

This clone was found once. V usage is TRBV2 and J usage is TRBJ1-6; D ambiguous. Germline CDR1 and CDR2: SNHLY and FYNNEI. V was cut by 7 bases and J by 7 bases, with 5 bases left in between. The CDR3 totals 11 residues. The CDR3: CASTRNSPLHF. The CDR3 DNA reads TGTGCCAGCACCAGAAATTCACCCCTCCACTTT.

This clone came up a few times. V and J are TRBV28 and TRBJ1-3; TRBD1 might be the D (5 bases). Trimming stripped 4 bases from V and 1 base from J, with 20 bases between. This CDR3 spans 18 amino acids. CDR1 MDHEN and CDR2 SYDVKM come from the germline V gene. For the CDR3, the DNA is TGTGCCAGCAGTTCCGCCCAGGGAGCGGAAGGGTCTGGAAACACCATATATTTT. This translates into CASSSAQGAEGSGNTIYF.

This clone was seen a handful of times. This chain connects TRBV20-1 to TRBJ2-1, with unresolved D. Trimming left V 4 bases short and J 5 bases short, with 3 bases between. The CDR3 is 10 residues long. Germline assignment: CDR1 DFQATT and CDR2 SNEGSKA (reference sequence). CDR3 protein: CSATDNEQFF. In DNA, the CDR3 is TGCAGTGCTACAGACAATGAGCAGTTCTTC.

This clone appeared a few times. The identical CDR3 is also encoded by other nucleotide sequences in the sample. The chain employs TRBV4-3 and TRBJ2-7, with unresolved D. CDR1 and CDR2 from the germline V gene are LGHNA and YSLEER. The CDR3 loop spans 14 amino acids. V dropped 1 base and J dropped 0 bases, with 7 bases sitting between them. CDR3 region: CASSQGGSSYEQYF. The DNA of the CDR3 is TGCGCCAGCAGCCAAGGGGGTAGCTCCTACGAGCAGTACTTC.